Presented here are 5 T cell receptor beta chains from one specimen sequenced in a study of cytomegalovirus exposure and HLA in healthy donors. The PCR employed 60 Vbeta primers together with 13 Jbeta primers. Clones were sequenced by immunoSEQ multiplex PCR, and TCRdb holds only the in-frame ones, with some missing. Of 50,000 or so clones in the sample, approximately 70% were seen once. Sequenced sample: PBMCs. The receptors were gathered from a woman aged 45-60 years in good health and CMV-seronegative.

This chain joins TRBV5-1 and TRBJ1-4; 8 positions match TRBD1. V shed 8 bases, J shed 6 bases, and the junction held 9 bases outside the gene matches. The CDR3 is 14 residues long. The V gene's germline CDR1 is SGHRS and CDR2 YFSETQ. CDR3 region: CASSYRGFDEKLFF. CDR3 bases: TGCGCCAGTTCTTACAGGGGGTTCGATGAAAAACTGTTTTTT.

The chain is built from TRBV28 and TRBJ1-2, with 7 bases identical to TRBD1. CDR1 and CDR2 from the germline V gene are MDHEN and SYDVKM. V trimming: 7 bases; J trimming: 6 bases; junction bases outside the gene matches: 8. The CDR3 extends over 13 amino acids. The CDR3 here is CASTSGGGDGYTF. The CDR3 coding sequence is TGTGCCAGCACCTCCGGAGGGGGCGATGGCTACACCTTC.

CDR3 in amino acids: CASSQDVYSTDTQYF. In DNA form, the CDR3 reads TGCGCCAGCAGCCAAGATGTCTACTCCACAGATACGCAGTATTTT. The chain joins TRBV4-3 to TRBJ2-3; D unresolved. This CDR3 contains 15 residues. With 0 bases removed from V and 2 bases from J, the gap between germline ends came to 9 bases. CDR1 and CDR2 (germline): LGHNA, YSLEER.

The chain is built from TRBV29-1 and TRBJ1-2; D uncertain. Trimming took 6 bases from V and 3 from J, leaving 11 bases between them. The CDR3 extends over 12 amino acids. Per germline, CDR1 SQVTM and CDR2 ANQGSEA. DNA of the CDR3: TGCAGCGTAAAGACCACAGACTATGGCTACACCTTC. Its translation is CSVKTTDYGYTF. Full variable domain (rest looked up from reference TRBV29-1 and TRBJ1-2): SAVISQKPSRDICQRGTSLTIQCQVDSQVTMMFWYRQQPGQSLTLIATANQGSEATYESGFVIDKFPISRPNLTFSTLTVSNMSPEDSSIYLCSVKTTDYGYTFGSGTRLTVV.

CDR3 coding DNA: TGTGCCAGCCACACCGGGGGTGCCGGCGAAAAACTGTTTTTT. Amino acid sequence: CASHTGGAGEKLFF. J is TRBJ1-4 and V is TRBV6-1; a weak D match, TRBD1 (5 bases). CDR3 size: 14 residues. Trimming stripped 8 bases from V and 8 bases from J, with 18 bases between. CDR1 is MNHNS, CDR2 SASEGT, per germline.